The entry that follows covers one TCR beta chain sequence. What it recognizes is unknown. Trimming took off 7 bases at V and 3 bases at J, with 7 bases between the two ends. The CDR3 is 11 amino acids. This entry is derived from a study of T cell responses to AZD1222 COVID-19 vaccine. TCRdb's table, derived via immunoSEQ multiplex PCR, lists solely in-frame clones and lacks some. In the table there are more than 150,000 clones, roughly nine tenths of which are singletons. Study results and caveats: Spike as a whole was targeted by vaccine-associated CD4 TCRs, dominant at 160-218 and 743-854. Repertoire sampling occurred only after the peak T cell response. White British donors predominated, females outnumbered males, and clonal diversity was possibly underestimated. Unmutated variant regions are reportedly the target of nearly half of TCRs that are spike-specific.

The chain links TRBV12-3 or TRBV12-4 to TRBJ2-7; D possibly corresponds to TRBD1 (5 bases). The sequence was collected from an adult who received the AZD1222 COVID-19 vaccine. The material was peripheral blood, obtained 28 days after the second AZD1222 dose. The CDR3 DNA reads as TGTGCCAGCACAACAGGCTACGAGCAGTACTTC. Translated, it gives CASTTGYEQYF.